This TCR beta chain is from a study of T cells in localized non-small cell lung cancer. Findings of the study overall: Out of the top 100 tumor clones, a median approximately 61 were seen in adjacent lung. There was higher T cell clonality in uninvolved adjacent lung than in tumor, and it was highest there.

CDR1 is SGHRS, CDR2 YFSETQ, per germline. The V gene end was trimmed by 4 bases and the J gene end by 0 bases; junction bases not matched to a gene: 6. There are 17 residues in the CDR3. Assay: immunoSEQ multiplex PCR; the TCRdb copy retains only in-frame clones and omits some. The sample has about 33,000 clones, roughly 90% seen once. Concerning this clone itself: Its antigen is undetermined.

The sequencing here drew on peripheral blood, taken before any cancer treatment. The rearrangement links TRBV5-1 to TRBJ1-3, with TRBD1 matching over 11 bases. This clonotype was obtained from a man between 40 and 70 years old with stage I lung adenocarcinoma. The CDR3 DNA reads as TGCGCCAGCAGCGTCCAAGGACAGGGGGCCTCTGGAAACACCATATATTTT. It is translated as CASSVQGQGASGNTIYF.